This T cell receptor (beta chain) was observed in a study of T-cell reconstitution after alpha-beta-depleted transplantation in children. This clonotype was observed a handful of times. Unique molecular identifiers were incorporated when the TCRbeta library was constructed. TCRdb called the PCR reads again in MiXCR, with one record for every CDR3 protein. This table has about 830,000 distinct CDR3 sequences, 15% to 20% appearing once. Trimming removed 3 bases from V and 4 bases from J, with 16 bases in between. The CDR3 runs to 15 residues. Germline values: CDR1 SGHVS, CDR2 FQNEAQ. The V call is TRBV7-8, the J call TRBJ2-7, with a possible D match to TRBD1 (6 bases). The specimen was PBMCs, mostly from graft donor cells, collected 360 days after TCRalphabeta/CD19-depleted stem cell transplant. The sequence was obtained from a male patient between 10 and 17 years old who had a stem cell transplant for acute lymphoblastic leukemia, so the T cells may come from the graft donor. The CDR3 spells CASSFQQGPFYEQYF. CDR3 DNA sequence: TGTGCCAGCAGCTTCCAACAGGGCCCTTTTTACGAGCAGTACTTC.